The 20 T cell receptor beta chains below all came from one sample that was sequenced in a study of blood T cell repertoires in COVID-19. Data came from immunoSEQ multiplex PCR; TCRdb stores just in-frame clones and leaves some out. The table has nearly 350,000 clones, roughly 89% seen once; the top ten hold 2.5% to 4%. The sequenced sample consisted of peripheral blood. These receptors were taken from a woman aged 18 to 35 who had recovered from COVID-19.

This clone was observed a few times. The rearrangement links TRBV30 to TRBJ1-5; tentatively, D is TRBD1 (5 bases). The CDR3 is 14 amino acids. Germline values: CDR1 GTSNPN, CDR2 SVGIG (reference sequence). V was pared by 5 bases and J by 1 base, with 12 bases between. The CDR3 nucleotides are TGTGCCTGGTCCTGGGCAGGGAGCAATCAGCCCCAGCATTTT. It translates to CAWSWAGSNQPQHF.

V gene TRBV19 combines with J gene TRBJ1-3, with D perhaps matching TRBD1 (6 bases). Germline V gene sequence: CDR1 LNHDA, CDR2 SQIVND (reference sequence). The germline V and J ends were trimmed by 7 bases and 2 bases, with 21 bases remaining between them. The CDR3 is 17 residues long. DNA for the CDR3: TGTGCCAGTAACAAGGACAGATCCAGCCGGGCTGGAAACACCATATATTTT. This translates into CASNKDRSSRAGNTIYF.

The CDR3 DNA reads as TGTGCCAGCAGCTCCGGGACAGGGGGCCTTGGCTACACCTTC. Its translation is CASSSGTGGLGYTF. This chain links TRBV11-3 with TRBJ1-2, with 12 bases identical to TRBD1. Germline V gene sequence: CDR1 SGHNT, CDR2 YENEEA. The ends lost 4 bases at V and 7 bases at J; junction bases unmatched: 4. The CDR3 sequence is 14 residues long.

V usage is TRBV11-1 and J usage is TRBJ2-5; 9 bases are a match to TRBD2. The CDR3 is 16 amino acids. From germline, CDR1 is SGHAT and CDR2 FQDESV (reference sequence). V lost 5 bases to trimming and J lost 1 base; unmatched junction nucleotides: 8. The CDR3 here is CASSLWLAGPQETQYF. The CDR3 coding sequence is TGTGCCAGCAGCCTTTGGCTAGCGGGGCCCCAAGAGACCCAGTACTTC.

This chain connects TRBV5-4 to TRBJ2-3; TRBD2 matches 9 bases. The CDR3 sequence is 13 residues long. J lost 6 bases, V lost 2 bases, and 1 base had no gene match. Germline V CDR1 and CDR2: SGHNT, YYREEE (reference sequence). CDR3 nucleotide sequence: TGTGCCAGCAGCTTCACTAGCGGGGATACGCAGTATTTT. It encodes CASSFTSGDTQYF.

V is TRBV30 and J is TRBJ1-5; tentatively, D is TRBD1 (5 bases). The CDR3 is made up of 13 amino acids. In germline, CDR1 is GTSNPN, CDR2 SVGIG (reference sequence). V gave up 5 bases and J gave up 1 base, with 9 bases separating them. The CDR3 region has the DNA TGTGCCTGGCAGGACAAGAGCAATCAGCCCCAGCATTTT. Translated, it gives CAWQDKSNQPQHF.

The chain employs TRBV15 and TRBJ1-3; 12 bases map to TRBD1. V lost 8 bases and J lost 3; bases outside the gene matches: 5. Germline lookup yields CDR1 LNHNV and CDR2 YYDKDF (reference sequence). The CDR3 sequence is 15 residues long. The CDR3 region has the DNA TGTGCCACCGAGGGGGACAGGGGGCTTGGAAACACCATATATTTT. It encodes CATEGDRGLGNTIYF.

This chain joins TRBV11-2 and TRBJ2-3; D is perhaps TRBD2 (7 bases). The V end lost 4 bases, the J end lost 4 bases, and 18 bases lay between the germline ends. Germline lookup yields CDR1 SGHAT and CDR2 FQNNGV. The CDR3 sequence is 16 residues long. The CDR3 loop reads CASSSFAGATADTQYF. CDR3 DNA sequence: TGTGCCAGCAGCTCCTTTGCGGGGGCCACCGCAGATACGCAGTATTTT.

The chain links TRBV6-6 to TRBJ2-1; 10 bases are a match to TRBD2. CDR1 MNHNY and CDR2 SVGAGI come from the germline V gene (reference sequence). The CDR3 spans 16 residues. Germline trimming cut 3 bases from V and 9 bases from J; bases unmatched to any gene: 11. For the CDR3, the DNA is TGTGCCAGCAGTTATCCTAGCGGGAGCGTCTTAAGTGAGCAGTTCTTC. This translates into CASSYPSGSVLSEQFF.

The chain has TRBV7-9 and TRBJ2-3; possible D gene TRBD2, 6 bases. Germline V gene sequence: CDR1 SEHNR, CDR2 FQNEAQ (reference sequence). Between the trimmed V and J ends, which lost 2 bases and 2 bases, there was a span of 20 bases. This CDR3 region has 18 residues. The CDR3 coding sequence is TGTGCCAGCAGCTTATATAGGTCCCAGGGAGGAATCACAGATACGCAGTATTTT. It specifies CASSLYRSQGGITDTQYF.

V and J are TRBV2 and TRBJ2-5; 9 bases map to TRBD2. This CDR3 has 14 amino acids. The trim removed 6 bases at V and 1 base at J, leaving 3 bases unmatched. CDR1 and CDR2 (germline): SNHLY, FYNNEI. CDR3 nucleotide sequence: TGTGCCAGCAGGCCACTAGCGGGCCAAGAGACCCAGTACTTC. It yields the protein CASRPLAGQETQYF.

This chain links TRBV7-2 with TRBJ2-3, with D possibly matching TRBD2 (5 bases). Germline V gene lookup returns CDR1 SGHTA and CDR2 FQGNSA. CDR3 length: 12 residues. The ends were cut back, 4 bases at V and 9 bases at J, with 11 bases in the middle. The CDR3 coding sequence is TGTGCCAGCAGCTGGACCGGGATAACGCAGTATTTT. Translation gives CASSWTGITQYF.

The rearrangement links TRBV5-1 to TRBJ2-2, with D possibly TRBD2 on 5 matching bases. V was cut by 4 bases and J by 5 bases, with 9 bases left in between. This CDR3 has 13 amino acids. Germline values: CDR1 SGHRS, CDR2 YFSETQ. This CDR3 reads CASSGSGTGELFF. The CDR3 DNA sequence: TGCGCCAGCAGCGGATCGGGGACCGGGGAGCTGTTTTTT.

Only a few counts were recorded for this clone. The chain combines TRBV10-1 with TRBJ1-2; D not certain. The CDR3 is made up of 15 amino acids. V was trimmed by 3 bases and J by 6 bases, leaving 17 bases between them. Germline loops: CDR1 WNHNN, CDR2 SYGVQD (reference sequence). CDR3 loop: CASSDSFGGPDGYTF. The CDR3 bases are TGCGCCAGCAGTGATTCGTTTGGCGGTCCGGATGGCTACACCTTC.

V is TRBV3-1 (or the pseudogene TRBV3-2) and J is TRBJ2-7; a possible D gene is TRBD2 (6 bases). This CDR3 region has 13 residues. Germline assignment: CDR1 LGHDT and CDR2 YNNKEL (reference sequence). Trimming removed 11 bases from V and 3 bases from J, with 17 bases in between. CDR3 region: CASSAGGIYEQYV. CDR3 in DNA: TGTGCCTCTTCAGCAGGCGGGATCTACGAGCAGTACGTC.

The chain couples TRBV5-4 to TRBJ1-4; TRBD1 matches 7 bases. The CDR3 runs to 14 residues. The J segment lost 5 bases and the V segment lost 0 bases, leaving 1 base of the junction unmatched. Germline lookup yields CDR1 SGHNT and CDR2 YYREEE (reference sequence). CDR3 sequence (DNA): TGTGCCAGCAGCTTGGGAGGGGGCAATGAAAAACTGTTTTTT. Translating gives CASSLGGGNEKLFF.

CDR3 residues: CASSLGYGANVLTF. CDR3 bases: TGCGCCAGCAGCCTGGGCTATGGGGCCAACGTCCTGACTTTC. The chain combines TRBV5-1 with TRBJ2-6, with D hard to call. There are 14 residues in the CDR3. V was shortened by 4 bases and J by 3 bases, with 8 bases between the two germline ends. In germline, CDR1 is SGHRS, CDR2 YFSETQ.

Comment on this clone: Other DNA sequences in this sample translate to the same CDR3. The J gene is TRBJ1-5, the V gene TRBV29-1, with D uncertain. V lost 6 bases, J lost 0 bases, and 6 bases lay in between. Germline V CDR1 and CDR2: SQVTM, ANQGSEA. The length of the CDR3 is 12 residues. The CDR3 bases are TGCAGCGTGGGAGTTAGCAATCAGCCCCAGCATTTT. Its protein is CSVGVSNQPQHF.

V and J are TRBV9 and TRBJ2-3, with D uncertain. The length of the CDR3 is 12 residues. V lost 4 bases and J 4 bases, leaving 7 bases between the germline ends. Germline CDR1 is SGDLS and CDR2 is YYNGEE. The CDR3 protein is CASSLRADTQYF. DNA for the CDR3: TGTGCCAGCAGCCTTCGAGCAGATACGCAGTATTTT.

V and J are TRBV5-1 and TRBJ1-1; D gene unclear. V lost 0 bases and J 1 base, leaving 10 bases between the germline ends. The CDR3 totals 15 residues. The germline V gene has CDR1 SGHRS and CDR2 YFSETQ. CDR3: CASSLDTGRNTEAFF. CDR3 sequence (DNA): TGCGCCAGCAGCTTGGATACGGGGAGGAACACTGAAGCTTTCTTT.